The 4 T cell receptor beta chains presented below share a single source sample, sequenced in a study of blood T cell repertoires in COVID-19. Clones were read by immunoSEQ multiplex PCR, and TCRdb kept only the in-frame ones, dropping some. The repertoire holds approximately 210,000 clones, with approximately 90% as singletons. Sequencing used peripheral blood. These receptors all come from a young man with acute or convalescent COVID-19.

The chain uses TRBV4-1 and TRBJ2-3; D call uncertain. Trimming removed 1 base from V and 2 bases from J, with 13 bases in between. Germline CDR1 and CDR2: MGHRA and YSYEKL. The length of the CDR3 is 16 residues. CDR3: CASSQGSRIPTDTQYF. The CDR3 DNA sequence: TGCGCCAGCAGCCAAGGGTCTAGGATCCCCACAGATACGCAGTATTTT.

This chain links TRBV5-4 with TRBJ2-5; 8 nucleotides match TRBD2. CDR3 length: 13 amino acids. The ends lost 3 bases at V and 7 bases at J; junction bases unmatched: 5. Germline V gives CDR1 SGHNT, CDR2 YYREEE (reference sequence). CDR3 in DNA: TGTGCCAGCAGCTCTCGGGGGGGGGCGACCCAGTACTTC. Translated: CASSSRGGATQYF.

The CDR3 here is CASLGQGLRGYTF. The CDR3 coding sequence is TGTGCCAGCCTCGGACAGGGTTTACGTGGCTACACCTTC. The rearrangement links TRBV2 to TRBJ1-2; TRBD1 agrees at 8 bases. V lost 8 bases and J lost 7; bases outside the gene matches: 9. CDR1 is SNHLY, CDR2 FYNNEI, per germline. This CDR3 is built from 13 residues. The full variable domain, in which reference TRBV2 and TRBJ1-2 provide the parts outside the CDR3, is EPEVTQTPSHQVTQMGQEVILRCVPISNHLYFYWYRQILGQKVEFLVSFYNNEISEKSEIFDDQFSVERPDGSNFTLKIRSTKLEDSAMYFCASLGQGLRGYTFGSGTRLTVV.

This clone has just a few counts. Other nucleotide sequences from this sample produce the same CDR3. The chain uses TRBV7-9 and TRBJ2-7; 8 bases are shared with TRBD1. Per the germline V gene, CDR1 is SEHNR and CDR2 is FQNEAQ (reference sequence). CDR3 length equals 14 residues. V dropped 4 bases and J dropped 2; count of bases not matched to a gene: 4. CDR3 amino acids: CASSSGTGTYEQYF. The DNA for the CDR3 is TGTGCCAGCAGCTCTGGGACAGGAACCTACGAGCAGTACTTC. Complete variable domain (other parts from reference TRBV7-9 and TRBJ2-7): DTGVSQNPRHKITKRGQNVTFRCDPISEHNRLYWYRQTLGQGPEFLTYFQNEAQLEKSRLLSDRFSAERPKGSFSTLEIQRTEQGDSAMYLCASSSGTGTYEQYFGPGTRLTVT.